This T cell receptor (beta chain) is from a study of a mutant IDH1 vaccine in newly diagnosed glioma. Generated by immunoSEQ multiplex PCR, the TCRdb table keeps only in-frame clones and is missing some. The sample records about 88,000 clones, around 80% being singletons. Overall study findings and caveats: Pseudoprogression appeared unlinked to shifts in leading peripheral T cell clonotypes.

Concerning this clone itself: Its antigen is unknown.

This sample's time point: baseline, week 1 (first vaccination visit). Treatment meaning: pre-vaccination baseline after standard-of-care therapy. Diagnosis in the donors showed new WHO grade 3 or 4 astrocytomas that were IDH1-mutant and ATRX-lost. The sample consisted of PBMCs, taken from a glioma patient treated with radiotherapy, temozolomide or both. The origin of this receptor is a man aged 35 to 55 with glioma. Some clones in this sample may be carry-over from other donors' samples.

This CDR3 reads CASSTDRGSQPQHF. CDR3 nucleotides: TGTGCCAGCAGCACGGACAGGGGTAGTCAGCCCCAGCATTTT. The chain is built from TRBV7-9 and TRBJ1-5; 9 nucleotides agree with TRBD1. This CDR3 spans 14 amino acids. Germline V lookup: CDR1 SEHNR, CDR2 FQNEAQ (reference sequence). V shed 5 bases, J shed 6 bases, and the junction held 5 bases outside the gene matches.